These T cell receptor beta chains were read from a single sample in a study of CD8 T cells in ankylosing spondylitis. TCRdb redid the calling of the 5' RACE reads with MiXCR, one entry per CDR3 protein. Among approximately 350,000 distinct CDR3 sequences, approximately 20% were seen once, and the ten largest hold about 12%. Specimen: blood, either unsorted or a sorted T cell fraction (not recorded which). Receptors were obtained from a male donor with ankylosing spondylitis or in good health (not recorded which). CDR3s include the opening cysteine and the closing phenylalanine or tryptophan. Fields, in order: V gene, J gene, clone size, D gene, CDR3 protein, CDR3 DNA. The D gene is left open where the match is weak. The listing skips clone size in some rows; elsewhere it reads once, few, many or a size class.

TRBV6-5	TRBJ2-1	-	-	CASSYNGGPINEQFF	TGTGCCAGCAGTTACAACGGGGGGCCCATCAATGAGCAGTTCTTC
TRBV4-1	TRBJ1-1	-	-	CASSLDSGEAFF	TGCGCCAGCAGCCTGGACAGCGGTGAAGCTTTCTTT
TRBV9	TRBJ2-2	-	TRBD1	CASSAKGTGEGTGELFF	TGTGCCAGCAGCGCCAAAGGGACAGGCGAGGGGACCGGGGAGCTGTTTTTT
TRBV20-1	TRBJ2-1	few	TRBD2	CSARRHLAGGPQNEQFF	TGCAGTGCCAGGAGGCACTTAGCGGGGGGGCCTCAAAATGAGCAGTTCTTC
TRBV27	TRBJ2-2	few	-	CASSPQGPENTGELFF	TGTGCCAGCAGTCCCCAGGGGCCGGAGAACACCGGGGAGCTGTTTTTT
TRBV7-2	TRBJ2-3	few	-	CASSFEVLRRTDTQYF	TGTGCCAGCAGTTTTGAGGTACTGAGGCGCACAGATACGCAGTATTTT
TRBV4-1	TRBJ2-3	few	-	CASSQDDGLYTDTQYF	TGCGCCAGCAGCCAAGATGACGGACTCTACACAGATACGCAGTATTTT
TRBV24-1	TRBJ2-1	few	-	CATSDRVDEQFF	TGTGCCACCAGTGACCGCGTAGATGAGCAGTTCTTC
TRBV7-2	TRBJ2-2	few	TRBD1	CASSPTGGQGRGGELFF	TGTGCCAGCAGCCCCACGGGAGGACAGGGGCGAGGCGGGGAGCTGTTTTTT
TRBV5-6	TRBJ2-7	-	-	CASSLVRDSPYEQYF	TGTGCCAGCAGCTTGGTACGCGACAGCCCCTACGAGCAGTACTTC
TRBV12-3/TRBV12-4	TRBJ2-1	many	TRBD1	CASSFTRDRAYNEQFF	TGTGCCAGCAGCTTCACCAGAGACAGGGCGTACAATGAGCAGTTCTTC
TRBV18	TRBJ2-5	few	-	CASSPVEGLWQETQYF	TGTGCCAGCTCACCAGTGGAGGGGCTGTGGCAAGAGACCCAGTACTTC
TRBV30	TRBJ1-6	-	TRBD1	CAWSEGGPHLHF	TGTGCCTGGAGTGAAGGGGGCCCCCACCTCCACTTT
TRBV7-9	TRBJ1-1	-	-	CASSAPQGNTEAFF	TGTGCCAGCAGCGCCCCACAGGGGAACACTGAAGCTTTCTTT
TRBV4-1	TRBJ2-2	few	TRBD1	CASSQGQGITGELFF	TGCGCCAGCAGCCAAGGACAGGGTATTACCGGGGAGCTGTTTTTT
TRBV27	TRBJ2-1	-	TRBD2	CASSLVLAGGNEQFF	TGTGCCAGCAGTTTGGTGCTAGCGGGGGGTAATGAGCAGTTCTTC
TRBV2	TRBJ1-1	few	-	CASSEQGRYTEAFF	TGTGCCAGCAGTGAACAGGGTCGGTACACTGAAGCTTTCTTT
TRBV10-3	TRBJ2-2	few	-	CAIRNSRLDTGELFF	TGTGCCATCCGGAACTCGAGGCTCGACACCGGGGAGCTGTTTTTT
TRBV4-1	TRBJ1-1	few	-	CASSQEFRDGTEAFF	TGCGCCAGCAGCCAAGAGTTCAGGGACGGCACTGAAGCTTTCTTT
TRBV27	TRBJ2-3	-	TRBD2	CASSFLAAGGSTDTQYF	TGTGCCAGCAGTTTCCTTGCAGCGGGGGGTAGCACAGATACGCAGTATTTT
TRBV7-2	TRBJ2-7	few	-	CASSLGLFEQYF	TGTGCCAGCAGCTTAGGGCTATTCGAGCAGTACTTC
TRBV14	TRBJ1-3	-	-	CASSASDSGNTIYF	TGTGCCAGCAGCGCCTCGGACTCTGGAAACACCATATATTTT
TRBV12-3/TRBV12-4	TRBJ2-2	-	-	CASGGATGELFF	TGTGCCAGCGGGGGAGCCACCGGGGAGCTGTTTTTT
TRBV27	TRBJ2-5	-	-	CASSLYGENLQETQYF	TGTGCCAGCAGTTTATATGGGGAGAACCTCCAAGAGACCCAGTACTTC
TRBV7-9	TRBJ2-7	few	-	CASSARDQVSEQYF	TGTGCCAGCAGCGCTCGGGACCAAGTCTCCGAGCAGTACTTC
TRBV29-1	TRBJ2-2	-	-	CSVEGSAATGELFF	TGCAGCGTTGAGGGGTCGGCAGCCACCGGGGAGCTGTTTTTT
TRBV6-4	TRBJ2-3	-	TRBD2	CASSKSPSGVNTDTQYF	TGTGCCAGCAGTAAAAGTCCTAGCGGGGTTAACACAGATACGCAGTATTTT
TRBV12-3/TRBV12-4	TRBJ2-1	few	TRBD2	CASSLSGGPTGEQFF	TGTGCCAGCAGTCTCAGCGGGGGGCCTACTGGTGAGCAGTTCTTC
TRBV5-4	TRBJ2-6	-	-	CASSLGYGQAQVGANVLTF	TGTGCCAGCAGCTTGGGGTACGGGCAGGCCCAAGTTGGGGCCAACGTCCTGACTTTC
TRBV12-3/TRBV12-4	TRBJ2-1	-	-	CASRPTADFSYNEQFF	TGTGCCAGCAGGCCAACAGCTGACTTCTCCTACAATGAGCAGTTCTTC
TRBV29-1	TRBJ1-2	few	-	CSVATQGVNGYTF	TGCAGCGTAGCTACTCAGGGAGTGAATGGCTACACCTTC
TRBV20-1	TRBJ1-1	-	TRBD1	CSAPPGQGNEAFF	TGCAGTGCCCCCCCCGGACAGGGTAATGAAGCTTTCTTT
TRBV7-2	TRBJ1-1	few	-	CASSEGIRTEAFF	TGTGCCAGCAGCGAGGGGATTCGGACTGAAGCTTTCTTT
TRBV2	TRBJ2-1	-	-	CTLSRTPPAGPNNYEQFF	TGTACCCTCAGTCGAACACCCCCCGCCGGGCCCAATAACTATGAGCAGTTCTTC
TRBV23-1	TRBJ1-5	-	-	CASRHYGLSNQPQHF	TGCGCCAGCAGACATTACGGATTGAGCAATCAGCCCCAGCATTTT
TRBV3-1	TRBJ2-5	few	TRBD2	CASSQERLAGEETQYF	TGTGCCAGCAGCCAAGAACGACTAGCGGGGGAAGAGACCCAGTACTTC
TRBV11-2	TRBJ2-5	-	TRBD2	CASSLGLAGAQETQYF	TGTGCCAGCAGCTTAGGGCTAGCGGGGGCTCAAGAGACCCAGTACTTC
TRBV3-1	TRBJ2-5	-	-	CASTPARLGSETQYF	TGTGCCAGCACCCCCGCGAGGCTAGGTTCAGAGACCCAGTACTTC
TRBV6-4	TRBJ1-5	-	-	CASSDWEGGNQPQHF	TGTGCCAGCAGTGACTGGGAGGGAGGCAATCAGCCCCAGCATTTT
TRBV7-2	TRBJ2-1	-	-	CASSSGFYNEQFF	TGTGCCAGCAGCTCAGGATTCTACAATGAGCAGTTCTTC
TRBV27	TRBJ2-7	-	TRBD1	CASSSRGTGSEQYF	TGTGCCAGCAGTTCCCGTGGGACAGGTAGCGAGCAGTACTTC
TRBV6-5	TRBJ2-1	-	-	CASSFYGNYNEQFF	TGTGCCAGCAGTTTTTACGGGAATTACAATGAGCAGTTCTTC
TRBV27	TRBJ1-4	few	-	CASSLYSGATNEKLFF	TGTGCCAGCAGTTTATACTCAGGGGCAACTAATGAAAAACTGTTTTTT
TRBV6-1	TRBJ1-5	-	-	CASSEASQPQHF	TGTGCCAGCAGTGAAGCTAGTCAGCCCCAGCATTTT
TRBV2	TRBJ2-1	-	-	CASSAAGQNNEQFF	TGTGCCAGCAGTGCAGCCGGACAGAACAATGAGCAGTTCTTC
TRBV20-1	TRBJ1-1	-	-	CSARAWGGTEAFF	TGCAGTGCCCGGGCATGGGGGGGCACTGAAGCTTTCTTT
TRBV29-1	TRBJ2-1	few	TRBD2	CSVDLGAGAVSSYNEQFF	TGCAGCGTTGACCTGGGAGCGGGGGCCGTATCCTCCTACAATGAGCAGTTCTTC
TRBV29-1	TRBJ1-2	few	TRBD1	CSVGHSYDREEEYGYTF	TGCAGCGTTGGGCACTCCTACGACAGGGAGGAGGAGTATGGCTACACCTTC
TRBV15	TRBJ1-6	-	TRBD1	CATSGQAENSPLHF	TGTGCCACCAGCGGACAGGCCGAAAATTCACCCCTCCACTTT
TRBV12-5	TRBJ2-5	-	TRBD2	CASATWISGGETQYF	TGTGCTAGTGCCACCTGGATTAGCGGGGGAGAGACCCAGTACTTC
TRBV20-1	TRBJ1-5	many	-	CSARTENQPQHF	TGCAGTGCCCGGACGGAGAATCAGCCCCAGCATTTT
TRBV4-2	TRBJ2-3	-	-	CASSQTSDTQYF	TGTGCCAGCAGCCAAACTAGCGATACGCAGTATTTT
TRBV20-1	TRBJ2-3	-	-	CSASPLATIDTQYF	TGCAGTGCTAGCCCGCTAGCTACCATAGATACGCAGTATTTT
TRBV7-8	TRBJ2-4	-	TRBD2	CASSPPVGGAAAKNIQYF	TGTGCCAGCAGCCCCCCTGTCGGGGGGGCGGCGGCCAAAAACATTCAGTACTTC